Below are 16 T cell receptor beta chains sequenced from a single sample in a study of Ad26.COV2.S vaccination and SARS-CoV-2 variants. Clones were read by immunoSEQ multiplex PCR, and TCRdb kept only the in-frame ones, dropping some. The table has about 350,000 clones, 80% to 90% seen once. Regarding treatment: about 20 received Ad26.COV2.S at low or high dose, single or two shots; 5 received placebo; per-sample allocation not given. Vaccine and placebo recipients were sampled on day 63 after the first injection. This specimen was peripheral blood, taken in a trial of Ad26.COV2.S vaccine versus placebo. The receptor set was obtained from a person aged 18-60 years who received the Ad26.COV2.S COVID-19 vaccine or a placebo.

V gene TRBV19 combines with J gene TRBJ1-2; a weak D match, TRBD1 (5 bases). Trimming stripped 9 bases from V and 5 bases from J, with 16 bases between. CDR1 and CDR2 (germline): LNHDA, SQIVND (reference sequence). CDR3 length equals 13 residues. The CDR3 DNA follows: TGTGCCAGAGGCATCAGGGTCGGTTATGGCTACACCTTC. This sequence encodes CARGIRVGYGYTF. Looking up the rest from reference TRBV19 and TRBJ1-2 gives the full variable domain: DGGITQSPKYLFRKEGQNVTLSCEQNLNHDAMYWYRQDPGQGLRLIYYSQIVNDFQKGDIAEGYSVSREKKESFPLTVTSAQKNPTAFYLCARGIRVGYGYTFGSGTRLTVV.

The gene calls are TRBV28 and TRBJ1-1, with TRBD1 as a possible D gene (6 bases). CDR3 length equals 12 residues. Germline loops: CDR1 MDHEN, CDR2 SYDVKM. V was shortened by 2 bases and J by 11 bases, with 12 bases between the two germline ends. CDR3 DNA: TGTGCCAGCAGTTTAGTTCCAGGGGACGCTTTCTTT. Protein sequence: CASSLVPGDAFF.

The chain joins TRBV19 to TRBJ1-2; no reliable D call. Germline CDR1 LNHDA, CDR2 SQIVND (reference sequence). V was trimmed by 7 bases and J by 4 bases, leaving 13 bases between them. The CDR3 has 13 amino acids. The CDR3 is CASTKRGSYGYTF. The CDR3 DNA sequence: TGTGCCAGTACCAAAAGAGGGAGCTATGGCTACACCTTC.

This clone was picked up a small number of times. This sequence joins TRBV3-1 (or the pseudogene TRBV3-2) and TRBJ1-6; D uncertain. The CDR3 is made up of 12 amino acids. The V end lost 5 bases, the J end lost 9 bases, and 8 bases lay between the germline ends. Germline CDR1 is LGHDT and CDR2 is YNNKEL (reference sequence). CDR3 protein: CASSEAGSPLHF. The CDR3 region has the DNA TGTGCCAGCAGCGAAGCAGGTTCACCCCTCCACTTT.

The rearrangement links TRBV12-3 or TRBV12-4 to TRBJ1-2, with a tentative D call TRBD1 (6 bases). The CDR3 consists of 12 residues. Trimming left V 5 bases short and J 5 bases short, with 9 bases between. This CDR3 reads CASSVTGYGYTF. The CDR3 DNA reads as TGTGCCAGCAGTGTTACAGGGTATGGCTACACCTTC.

This sequence joins TRBV28 and TRBJ2-7; the D is unclear. This CDR3 comprises 12 residues. Germline CDR1 reads MDHEN; CDR2 reads SYDVKM. Trimming took off 2 bases at V and 2 bases at J, with 4 bases between the two ends. DNA of the CDR3: TGTGCCAGCAGTTTAACAGCCTACGAGCAGTACTTC. Translation gives CASSLTAYEQYF. The variable domain in full, with the rest retrieved from reference TRBV28 and TRBJ2-7, is DVKVTQSSRYLVKRTGEKVFLECVQDMDHENMFWYRQDPGLGLRLIYFSYDVKMKEKGDIPEGYSVSREKKERFSLILESASTNQTSMYLCASSLTAYEQYFGPGTRLTVT.

Of note for this clone: A far more abundant clone sits one base away, making this likely a read error. The CDR3 DNA reads as TGTGCCAGCAGCTTAGTCCAAGAGACCCAGTACTTC. This gives the protein CASSLVQETQYF. The chain employs TRBV5-8 and TRBJ2-5; D is undetermined. The CDR3 spans 12 residues. Germline V gene data show CDR1 as SGHTS and CDR2 as YDEGEE. V lost 2 bases, J lost 1 base, and 3 bases lay in between.

The sample holds one count of this clone. The chain employs TRBV9 and TRBJ2-5; either TRBD1 or TRBD2 may supply D (5 bases each). V lost 4 bases to trimming and J lost 3 bases, with 19 bases between them. Looked up from germline, CDR1 is SGDLS and CDR2 is YYNGEE. CDR3 size: 16 residues. The CDR3 coding sequence is TGTGCCAGCAGCCCACCCGGGGCAGTCCGCGAAGAGACCCAGTACTTC. It yields the protein CASSPPGAVREETQYF.

In its sample, this clone was seen a few times. The rearrangement joins TRBV10-3 to TRBJ2-3, with D maybe TRBD1 (5 bases). Between the trimmed V and J ends, which lost 3 bases and 3 bases, there was a span of 10 bases. The CDR3 has 14 amino acids. Germline assignment: CDR1 ENHRY and CDR2 SYGVKD. CDR3 loop: CAISDQGKTDTQYF. The DNA of the CDR3 is TGTGCCATCAGTGATCAGGGAAAAACAGATACGCAGTATTTT.

The V gene is TRBV6-5, the J gene TRBJ2-7; 10 bases fit TRBD2. The CDR3 runs to 15 residues. CDR1 is MNHEY and CDR2 is SVGAGI in the germline V gene. The ends lost 9 bases at V and 6 bases at J; junction bases unmatched: 14. CDR3 sequence (DNA): TGTGCCAGTGGTCCCTCTAGCGGGAGCCCGGGCGAGCAGTACTTC. Encoded protein: CASGPSSGSPGEQYF.

V usage is TRBV7-8 and J usage is TRBJ1-2; weak D call: TRBD1 (6 bases). The CDR3 is 15 residues long. V gave up 2 bases and J gave up 6 bases, with 16 bases separating them. Germline CDR1 is SGHVS and CDR2 is FQNEAQ. The CDR3 DNA sequence: TGTGCCAGCAGCTTACAGGGGTGGTCGTTGAATGGCTACACCTTC. It encodes CASSLQGWSLNGYTF.

This clone was observed once. The identical CDR3 is also encoded by other nucleotide sequences in the sample. The chain recombines TRBV5-6 with TRBJ2-7; 10 nucleotides match TRBD1. V shed 2 bases and J 2 bases; nucleotides not matched to a gene: 1. CDR1 and CDR2 (germline): SGHDT, YYEEEE. The length of the CDR3 is 14 residues. In DNA form, the CDR3 reads TGTGCCAGCAGCTTAGGGACAGGGGCCTACGAGCAGTACTTC. It codes for CASSLGTGAYEQYF.

The chain links TRBV27 to TRBJ2-1, with a tentative D call TRBD2 (5 bases). Trimming pared 3 bases from V and 9 bases from J, leaving 12 bases between. Germline-derived CDR1 and CDR2 are MNHEY and SMNVEV (reference sequence). The CDR3 has 13 residues. The CDR3 is CASSFGETLEQFF. The CDR3 bases are TGTGCCAGCAGTTTTGGGGAGACGCTTGAGCAGTTCTTC.

V gene TRBV11-2 combines with J gene TRBJ2-7; D is unclear. V was trimmed by 3 bases and J by 2 bases, leaving 11 bases between them. Germline V gene lookup returns CDR1 SGHAT and CDR2 FQNNGV. The CDR3 contains 14 residues. CDR3 sequence: CASSFGSKPYEQYF. The CDR3 DNA is TGTGCCAGCAGCTTTGGCAGCAAACCCTACGAGCAGTACTTC.

The J gene is TRBJ2-1, the V gene TRBV3-1 (or the pseudogene TRBV3-2); D remains ambiguous. The CDR3 length is 12 residues. V was shortened by 1 base and J by 4 bases, with 2 bases between the two germline ends. Germline CDR1 reads LGHDT; CDR2 reads YNNKEL (reference sequence). The chain's CDR3 is CASSQGYNEQFF. CDR3 nucleotides: TGTGCCAGCAGCCAAGGGTACAATGAGCAGTTCTTC.

V gene TRBV5-1 combines with J gene TRBJ2-7; D perhaps matches TRBD1 (5 bases). Trimming stripped 4 bases from V and 0 bases from J, with 17 bases between. The CDR3 spans 16 residues. Germline V gene lookup returns CDR1 SGHRS and CDR2 YFSETQ. The CDR3 reads CASSRETGLSSYEQYF. CDR3 DNA: TGCGCCAGCAGCCGCGAAACAGGTCTAAGCTCCTACGAGCAGTACTTC.